This T cell receptor (beta chain) was profiled in a study of T cells in Graves' hyperthyroidism and ophthalmopathy. Study-wide results and limits: A median approximately 6.8 months before onset, the model predicted ophthalmopathy. In blood, most of the thyroid clonotypes expanded above 0.001 were also present.

This CDR3 is 14 amino acids long. CDR1 and CDR2 (germline): ENHRY, SYGVKD. This clonotype turned up a few times. Antigen unknown. One end of the junction fails to match germline, which may point to a read error. The hyperthyroidism was newly diagnosed and had lasted under 2 months; the patients were aged 18 to 65. The source material, RNA transcripts, was used to amplify TCR beta CDR3 regions. During a first-round RT-PCR of the TCR CDR3, the HTBI primer set was used. MiXCR, applied by TCRdb to the multiplex PCR reads, yields one record per CDR3 protein. The table includes fewer than 550,000 distinct CDR3 sequences, around a sixth detected once.

This TCR was recovered from a woman between 18 and 29 years old with Graves' hyperthyroidism. Material for sequencing was blood. V gene TRBV10-3 combines with J gene TRBJ1-1, with 7 bases fitting TRBD1. CDR3 sequence reads: CAILRQGSNTEASF. DNA of the CDR3: TGTGCCATCCTTAGACAGGGCTCGAACACTGAAGCTTCCTTT.